The 25 T cell receptor beta chains reported below all come from one sample, sequenced in a study of cytomegalovirus exposure and HLA in healthy donors. Primers: 60 Vbeta forward and 13 Jbeta reverse. The repertoire was sequenced with immunoSEQ multiplex PCR; TCRdb's copy has only in-frame clones and lacks some. The table records under 110,000 clones, about three quarters of them present only once. The sequenced sample consisted of PBMCs. Every receptor here comes from a woman aged 45 to 65 in good health and CMV-seropositive.

V is TRBV5-1 and J is TRBJ1-2; 9 bases match TRBD1. V shed 4 bases, J shed 3 bases, and the junction held 7 bases outside the gene matches. This CDR3 has 15 residues. Per the germline V gene, CDR1 is SGHRS and CDR2 is YFSETQ. The CDR3: CASSLSGTGYYGYTF. In DNA, the CDR3 is TGCGCCAGCAGCCTCTCCGGGACAGGGTACTATGGCTACACCTTC.

The chain links TRBV5-1 to TRBJ2-7; D is undetermined. Looked up from germline, CDR1 is SGHRS and CDR2 is YFSETQ. Trimming removed 3 bases at V and 5 bases at J, with 12 bases between. The CDR3 is 13 amino acids. The CDR3 loop is CASSSTPRNEQYF. DNA for the CDR3: TGCGCCAGCAGCTCTACCCCTCGTAACGAGCAGTACTTC.

With respect to this clone: One end of the junction does not line up with germline, which may come from a read error. The CDR3 sequence: CASSVDTSTDTRYF. As DNA, the CDR3 is TGTGCCAGCAGCGTAGACACGAGCACAGATACGCGGTATTTT. V and J are TRBV9 and TRBJ2-3, with no clear D. The CDR3 has 14 amino acids. The germline gives CDR1 SGDLS, CDR2 YYNGEE. Based on the CDR3 plus reference TRBV9 and TRBJ2-3, the full variable domain is DSGVTQTPKHLITATGQRVTLRCSPRSGDLSVYWYQQSLDQGLQFLIQYYNGEERAKGNILERFSAQQFPDLHSELNLSSLELGDSALYFCASSVDTSTDTRYFGPGTRLTVL.

This clone was found a few times. This chain uses TRBV2 with TRBJ1-4, with a weak D call TRBD1 (5 bases). Germline V gene sequence: CDR1 SNHLY, CDR2 FYNNEI. V was cut by 2 bases and J by 8 bases, with 9 bases left in between. CDR3 length: 13 residues. For the CDR3, the DNA is TGTGCCAGCAGTGAAAGGAAGGGGGAAAAACTGTTTTTT. Translated, it gives CASSERKGEKLFF. Variable domain in full (rest from reference TRBV2 and TRBJ1-4): EPEVTQTPSHQVTQMGQEVILRCVPISNHLYFYWYRQILGQKVEFLVSFYNNEISEKSEIFDDQFSVERPDGSNFTLKIRSTKLEDSAMYFCASSERKGEKLFFGSGTQLSVL.

This clone has a handful of counts. The chain recombines TRBV9 with TRBJ1-1; D is undetermined. This CDR3 is built from 14 residues. The V end lost 3 bases, the J end lost 1 base, and 10 bases lay between the germline ends. Germline V CDR1 and CDR2: SGDLS, YYNGEE. CDR3 loop: CASSAPRGNTEAFF. DNA of the CDR3: TGTGCCAGCAGCGCCCCACGCGGGAACACTGAAGCTTTCTTT.

This clone was seen many times. The genes are TRBV4-3 and TRBJ2-2; no definite D call. Trimming removed 0 bases from V and 1 base from J, with 6 bases in between. There are 15 residues in the CDR3. Germline CDR1 and CDR2: LGHNA and YSLEER. The CDR3 nucleotides are TGCGCCAGCAGCCAAGACGTGCGGAACACCGGGGAGCTGTTTTTT. Encoded protein: CASSQDVRNTGELFF.

J is TRBJ2-3 and V is TRBV11-2; 7 nucleotides align to TRBD1. The CDR3 has 16 residues. Per germline, CDR1 SGHAT and CDR2 FQNNGV. The J segment lost 0 bases and the V segment lost 6 bases, leaving 9 bases of the junction unmatched. The CDR3 DNA is TGTGCCAGCAGGGGGGTGGGGACAGCGAGCACAGATACGCAGTATTTT. It codes for CASRGVGTASTDTQYF.

This rearrangement joins TRBV5-5 to TRBJ2-3, with no clear D. The CDR3 is 15 residues long. The V end was cut by 3 bases, the J end by 2 bases, with 13 bases between. Germline V gives CDR1 SGHKS, CDR2 YYEKEE (reference sequence). The CDR3 sequence: CASSSPSSLTDTQYF. The CDR3 region has the DNA TGTGCCAGCAGCTCTCCAAGTAGCCTCACAGATACGCAGTATTTT.

The J gene is TRBJ2-3, the V gene TRBV5-5; D unresolved. Per the germline V gene, CDR1 is SGHKS and CDR2 is YYEKEE (reference sequence). Trimming shortened V by 1 base and J by 2 bases, and 5 bases separated the two germline ends. The CDR3 spans 13 residues. CDR3 sequence reads: CASSLIVTDTQYF. The CDR3 bases are TGTGCCAGCAGCTTGATAGTCACAGATACGCAGTATTTT. The full variable domain, completed using reference TRBV5-5 and TRBJ2-3, is DAGVTQSPTHLIKTRGQQVTLRCSPISGHKSVSWYQQVLGQGPQFIFQYYEKEERGRGNFPDRFSARQFPNYSSELNVNALLLGDSALYLCASSLIVTDTQYFGPGTRLTVL.

In this sample, this clone turned up once. The V call is TRBV7-2, the J call TRBJ2-2, with 11 bases lining up with TRBD2. CDR3 length: 18 amino acids. Germline lookup yields CDR1 SGHTA and CDR2 FQGNSA. The V segment lost 2 bases and the J segment 4 bases; nucleotides outside the gene matches: 9. CDR3 protein: CASSLSYSLAGGTGELFF. In nucleotides, the CDR3 is TGTGCCAGCAGCTTAAGCTATTCGCTAGCGGGGGGCACCGGGGAGCTGTTTTTT.

The chain is built from TRBV2 and TRBJ1-1; weak D call: TRBD1 (6 bases). Deletions cut 7 bases from V and 5 bases from J, with 14 bases between. The germline CDR1 and CDR2 sequences are SNHLY and FYNNEI. This CDR3 is built from 13 residues. The CDR3 DNA is TGTGCCAGCACAACAGGGTATTTGACTGAAGCTTTCTTT. This gives the protein CASTTGYLTEAFF.

Comments on this clone: The sample has other DNA sequences that encode this CDR3 too. The rearrangement uses TRBV5-1 and TRBJ2-3, with 9 bases identical to TRBD2. The CDR3 extends over 15 amino acids. J lost 3 bases, V lost 0 bases, and 2 bases had no gene match. Germline loops: CDR1 SGHRS, CDR2 YFSETQ. CDR3: CASSLGLAGTDTQYF. The CDR3 nucleotides are TGCGCCAGCAGCTTGGGCCTAGCGGGGACAGATACGCAGTATTTT.

This clone was picked up a small number of times. CDR3 nucleotide sequence: TGTGCCAGCAGACTCGACCGGGACAGGGTATTTTCGTTCTTC. Protein: CASRLDRDRVFSFF. The rearrangement uses TRBV6-6 and TRBJ2-1, with TRBD1 matching 9 bases. Trimming removed 6 bases from V and 15 bases from J; junction bases left unmatched: 15. The CDR3 sequence is 14 residues long. CDR1 MNHNY and CDR2 SVGAGI come from the germline V gene (reference sequence).

For the CDR3, the DNA is TGTGCCAGCAGTCCCACGGTAGGCAGGGGCACTCAGCCCCAGCATTTT. Residues: CASSPTVGRGTQPQHF. The rearrangement uses TRBV27 and TRBJ1-5; maybe TRBD1 (6 bases). Germline V lookup: CDR1 MNHEY, CDR2 SMNVEV (reference sequence). Between the trimmed V and J ends, which lost 5 bases and 6 bases, there was a span of 20 bases. The CDR3 totals 16 residues.

The chain links TRBV9 to TRBJ1-1; D is unclear. Germline V gene data show CDR1 as SGDLS and CDR2 as YYNGEE. This CDR3 spans 16 amino acids. Trimming stripped 0 bases from V and 3 bases from J, with 15 bases between. This chain's CDR3 is CASSVGDTTVHTEAFF. CDR3 DNA: TGTGCCAGCAGCGTAGGAGATACCACAGTTCACACTGAAGCTTTCTTT.

The CDR3 protein is CASSTPPGTGANVLTF. The CDR3 DNA sequence: TGTGCCAGCAGTACTCCTCCAGGGACTGGGGCCAACGTCCTGACTTTC. The chain links TRBV28 to TRBJ2-6; possible D gene TRBD1, 5 bases. Trimming pared 5 bases from V and 2 bases from J, leaving 13 bases between. The CDR3 is 16 amino acids. Germline assignment: CDR1 MDHEN and CDR2 SYDVKM. The full variable domain, its missing parts supplied by reference TRBV28 and TRBJ2-6, is DVKVTQSSRYLVKRTGEKVFLECVQDMDHENMFWYRQDPGLGLRLIYFSYDVKMKEKGDIPEGYSVSREKKERFSLILESASTNQTSMYLCASSTPPGTGANVLTFGAGSRLTVL.

The rearrangement joins TRBV7-2 to TRBJ1-1, with 7 nucleotides matching TRBD1. Germline V gene lookup returns CDR1 SGHTA and CDR2 FQGNSA. The CDR3 covers 14 residues. V dropped 5 bases and J dropped 1; count of bases not matched to a gene: 4. The CDR3 DNA is TGTGCCAGCAGCCTGCGACAGGGGAACACTGAAGCTTTCTTT. Translated: CASSLRQGNTEAFF.

Comments on this clone: It is likely a read error, because the conserved phenylalanine at the end of the CDR3 is missing. The chain combines TRBV7-9 with TRBJ1-2, with 9 positions matching TRBD1. The length of the CDR3 is 16 residues. Germline V lookup: CDR1 SEHNR, CDR2 FQNEAQ (reference sequence). V shed 5 bases and J 4 bases; nucleotides not matched to a gene: 11. The CDR3 nucleotides are TGTGCCAGCAGCCCTGACCTGGGACAGGGCTCCTATGGCTACACCTAC. This gives the protein CASSPDLGQGSYGYTY.

The chain links TRBV5-1 to TRBJ1-1, with a tentative D call TRBD1 (5 bases). V was cut by 0 bases and J by 2 bases, with 11 bases left in between. Germline V gene sequence: CDR1 SGHRS, CDR2 YFSETQ. The CDR3 extends over 15 amino acids. The CDR3 loop is CASSLGGPRNTEAFF. CDR3 bases: TGCGCCAGCAGCTTGGGGGGCCCGAGAAACACTGAAGCTTTCTTT.

Here the CDR3 reads CASSPTAGTGDNSPLHF. The CDR3 region has the DNA TGTGCCAGCTCACCTACCGCCGGGACAGGGGACAATTCACCCCTCCACTTT. The chain has TRBV18 and TRBJ1-6, with 10 bases that match TRBD1. CDR1 and CDR2 from the germline V gene are KGHSH and LQKENI. Trimming removed 3 bases from V and 7 bases from J; junction bases left unmatched: 9. The length of the CDR3 is 17 residues.

V usage is TRBV5-5 and J usage is TRBJ1-1, with TRBD1 matching over 8 bases. V trimming: 4 bases; J trimming: 2 bases; junction bases outside the gene matches: 4. CDR1 SGHKS and CDR2 YYEKEE come from the germline V gene (reference sequence). The CDR3 sequence is 14 residues long. The CDR3, as DNA: TGTGCCAGCAGCAAAACAGGGGGAAACACTGAAGCTTTCTTT. It codes for CASSKTGGNTEAFF.

This clone has just one count. The chain combines TRBV28 with TRBJ1-2, with 7 nucleotides matching TRBD1. V was clipped by 2 bases and J by 6 bases; unmatched bases: 6. The length of the CDR3 is 14 residues. The germline gives CDR1 MDHEN, CDR2 SYDVKM. For the CDR3, the DNA is TGTGCCAGCAGTTTAAGACAGGGACGAAATGGCTACACCTTC. Translating gives CASSLRQGRNGYTF.

This chain links TRBV5-1 with TRBJ1-3, with 8 bases matching TRBD1. CDR1 and CDR2 (germline): SGHRS, YFSETQ. The ends lost 4 bases at V and 10 bases at J; junction bases unmatched: 13. The CDR3 sequence is 15 residues long. The CDR3 DNA is TGCGCCAGCAGCCAAGATACAGGGGGACGTATGACCATATATTTT. It specifies CASSQDTGGRMTIYF.

This chain uses TRBV29-1 with TRBJ1-2; 7 positions agree with TRBD1. Germline V gene sequence: CDR1 SQVTM, CDR2 ANQGSEA. This CDR3 has 11 residues. The J segment lost 6 bases and the V segment lost 4 bases, leaving 2 bases of the junction unmatched. The CDR3 region is CSVGGGHGYTF. In DNA form, the CDR3 reads TGCAGCGTTGGAGGGGGCCATGGCTACACCTTC.

The V call is TRBV7-8, the J call TRBJ1-5; 7 nucleotides line up with TRBD1. This CDR3 contains 17 residues. Germline assignment: CDR1 SGHVS and CDR2 FQNEAQ. With V trimmed by 3 bases and J by 6 bases, 14 bases remained unmatched. CDR3 amino acids: CASSLSPITGVGQPQHF. CDR3 sequence (DNA): TGTGCCAGCAGCTTGTCCCCCATAACAGGGGTAGGTCAGCCCCAGCATTTT.